The clone carrying this TCR beta chain was seen many times. The target antigen is unknown. The sample belongs to a study of blood T cells in healthy people across ages. Looking at the study overall: Every two T cells gave about one barcoded beta molecule via template switching. Broader study findings: Naive CD4+ cells and diversity were both higher in long-lived donors than in aged donors. Estimated diversity, derived from one million T cells, was regarded as an underestimate. Diversity of TCR beta per million T cells declined in a roughly linear way with age.

CDR3 length equals 16 residues. Trimming at V came to 6 bases and at J to 0 bases, leaving 14 bases not matched to a gene. The germline V gene encodes CDR1 SQVTM and CDR2 ANQGSEA. Primers used in a second PCR of roughly 6 to 11 cycles were a sample-barcoded 5' primer and a J-beta primer mix. Via MiXCR, TCRdb re-called the 5' RACE reads, giving one row per CDR3 protein. Among 790,000 or so distinct CDR3 sequences listed, around half were seen once. V gene TRBV29-1 combines with J gene TRBJ2-7; 7 bases line up with TRBD2. This sequence was found in a man aged 80 or over in good health. Sequenced input: blood. The CDR3 DNA is TGCAGCGTAGAAACTAGCGAAGCGGGCACCTCCTACGAGCAGTACTTC. It encodes CSVETSEAGTSYEQYF.